The 30 T cell receptor beta chains below all came from one sample that was sequenced in a study of patients and donors after allogeneic stem cell transplantation. TCRdb itself ran the RT-PCR reads through MiXCR, one entry per CDR3 protein. The table lists roughly 200,000 distinct CDR3 sequences, about 37% of them singletons. The material sequenced was blood, either unsorted or a sorted T cell fraction (not recorded which). These receptors all stem from a human donor who was either an allogeneic HSCT recipient or a stem cell or donor lymphocyte infusion donor (not recorded which). It is not recorded whose cells these are; they may come from a transplant donor.

The chain links TRBV5-1 to TRBJ1-1; D is perhaps TRBD1 (6 bases). Looked up from germline, CDR1 is SGHRS and CDR2 is YFSETQ. V was clipped by 6 bases and J by 1 base, with 16 bases between them. The CDR3 totals 15 residues. In DNA, the CDR3 is TGCGCCAGCAAAGCCGGGACATATGAGAACACTGAAGCTTTCTTT. Translating gives CASKAGTYENTEAFF. Full variable domain (outside the CDR3, taken from reference TRBV5-1 and TRBJ1-1): KAGVTQTPRYLIKTRGQQVTLSCSPISGHRSVSWYQQTPGQGLQFLFEYFSETQRNKGNFPGRFSGRQFSNSRSEMNVSTLELGDSALYLCASKAGTYENTEAFFGQGTRLTVV.

The chain couples TRBV28 to TRBJ1-6; no clear D. V lost 3 bases and J lost 10, with 13 bases in between. The germline V gene encodes CDR1 MDHEN and CDR2 SYDVKM. The CDR3 extends over 14 amino acids. The CDR3 here is CASSFSGKVSPLHF. CDR3 DNA: TGTGCCAGCAGTTTTTCGGGGAAGGTCTCACCCCTCCACTTT.

This clonotype appeared a few times. V is TRBV15 and J is TRBJ1-2; D is uncertain. The CDR3 is made up of 15 amino acids. V was shortened by 5 bases and J by 8 bases, with 21 bases between the two germline ends. Per germline, CDR1 LNHNV and CDR2 YYDKDF (reference sequence). The CDR3 DNA is TGTGCCACCAGCGCAACATCTTGGGGTTCACGGGGCTACACCTTC. Amino acids: CATSATSWGSRGYTF.

The chain is built from TRBV7-2 and TRBJ2-1; D could derive from TRBD1 or TRBD2 (6 bases each). The CDR3 is 12 amino acids. The V end lost 2 bases, the J end lost 14 bases, and 13 bases lay between the germline ends. Per germline, CDR1 SGHTA and CDR2 FQGNSA. CDR3 sequence: CASSLPGAPEFF. In DNA, the CDR3 is TGTGCCAGCAGCTTACCGGGGGCTCCCGAGTTCTTC.

The genes are TRBV29-1 and TRBJ2-3; possibly TRBD2 for D (5 bases). The CDR3 spans 12 residues. CDR1 is SQVTM and CDR2 is ANQGSEA in the germline V gene. Trimming took off 6 bases at V and 3 bases at J, with 10 bases between the two ends. The CDR3 loop reads CSVEVVTDTQYF. CDR3 coding DNA: TGCAGCGTGGAGGTGGTTACAGATACGCAGTATTTT.

The chain carries TRBV12-3 or TRBV12-4 and TRBJ2-1; a weak D match, TRBD2 (6 bases). The CDR3 is made up of 16 amino acids. With 5 bases removed from V and 6 bases from J, the gap between germline ends came to 20 bases. CDR3: CASSGTGAAWGNEQFF. The CDR3 nucleotides read TGTGCCAGCAGTGGGACTGGGGCTGCGTGGGGCAATGAGCAGTTCTTC.

The chain recombines TRBV5-1 with TRBJ1-1, with D hard to call. The germline V gene has CDR1 SGHRS and CDR2 YFSETQ. CDR3 length: 14 residues. Trimming pared 1 base from V and 0 bases from J, leaving 7 bases between. The CDR3, as DNA: TGCGCCAGCAGCTTGCACAGATTGAACACTGAAGCTTTCTTT. It specifies CASSLHRLNTEAFF.

J is TRBJ1-6 and V is TRBV7-8; D is undetermined. CDR3 size: 13 residues. Germline lookup yields CDR1 SGHVS and CDR2 FQNEAQ. Trimming removed 1 base at V and 8 bases at J, with 6 bases between. The CDR3 DNA reads TGTGCCAGCAGCTTAGGAACCCATTCACCCCTCCACTTT. Protein: CASSLGTHSPLHF.

This clonotype came up a few times. This chain joins TRBV12-3 or TRBV12-4 and TRBJ1-1; D call uncertain. The CDR3 length is 13 residues. V lost 1 base and J lost 7, with 10 bases in between. CDR3 sequence: CASSLDRGNEAFF. CDR3 nucleotide sequence: TGTGCCAGCAGTTTAGACAGAGGGAATGAAGCTTTCTTT.

The chain uses TRBV11-3 and TRBJ2-1; 10 bases fit TRBD2. The ends lost 5 bases at V and 4 bases at J; junction bases unmatched: 8. There are 16 residues in the CDR3. Germline CDR1 reads SGHNT; CDR2 reads YENEEA. Written as DNA, the CDR3 is TGTGCCAGCAGCCCACACGTAGCGGGGGGATACAATGAGCAGTTCTTC. Translating gives CASSPHVAGGYNEQFF.

The CDR3 nucleotides read TGTGCCAGCAGGGGGTTCAATAATTCACCCCTCCACTTT. This translates into CASRGFNNSPLHF. This chain connects TRBV2 to TRBJ1-6; D uncertain. Germline values: CDR1 SNHLY, CDR2 FYNNEI. CDR3 size: 13 residues. V lost 6 bases and J lost 5, with 8 bases in between.

The chain joins TRBV27 to TRBJ2-7, with 10 bases identical to TRBD1. Germline CDR1 MNHEY, CDR2 SMNVEV (reference sequence). V dropped 3 bases and J dropped 6; count of bases not matched to a gene: 8. This CDR3 spans 15 amino acids. CDR3 sequence reads: CASSFRGQGKFEQYF. The CDR3 coding sequence is TGTGCCAGCAGTTTCCGGGGACAGGGGAAATTCGAGCAGTACTTC.

This clonotype was seen a few times. The chain recombines TRBV5-1 with TRBJ1-6, with 7 bases identical to TRBD1. Germline CDR1 is SGHRS and CDR2 is YFSETQ. The ends lost 4 bases at V and 13 bases at J; junction bases unmatched: 14. The CDR3 covers 15 residues. This CDR3 is CASSRNGDSQFPLHF. The CDR3 nucleotides are TGCGCCAGCAGCCGGAACGGGGACAGTCAGTTTCCCCTCCACTTT.

A few counts support this clonotype. The gene calls are TRBV7-2 and TRBJ1-2; D is ambiguous. The V gene's germline CDR1 is SGHTA and CDR2 FQGNSA. The CDR3 is 12 residues long. V was clipped by 5 bases and J by 6 bases, with 10 bases between them. The CDR3 DNA follows: TGTGCCAGCAGCCGTACACCGAATGGCTACACCTTC. This gives the protein CASSRTPNGYTF.

The chain combines TRBV20-1 with TRBJ1-1; TRBD1 matches 7 bases. The CDR3 consists of 12 residues. CDR1 is DFQATT, CDR2 SNEGSKA, per germline (reference sequence). The CDR3 DNA is TGCAGACCTGGACAGGACAACACTGAAGCTTTCTTT. Translation gives CRPGQDNTEAFF.

This clonotype was picked up a small number of times. The V call is TRBV15, the J call TRBJ1-1, with no clear D. The CDR3 has 15 amino acids. The germline CDR1 and CDR2 sequences are LNHNV and YYDKDF (reference sequence). Trimming stripped 6 bases from V and 3 bases from J, with 17 bases between. The CDR3 sequence: CATSTPRGFDTEAFF. In DNA, the CDR3 is TGTGCCACCAGTACGCCACGGGGATTCGACACTGAAGCTTTCTTT.

Worth noting for this clonotype: The junction differs from germline at one of its ends, possibly a read error. The V gene is TRBV10-3, the J gene TRBJ2-3, with D perhaps TRBD1 (6 bases). CDR1 is ENHRY, CDR2 SYGVKD, per germline. The CDR3 is made up of 10 amino acids. CDR3 amino acids: CAISGTELNF. CDR3 sequence (DNA): TGTGCCATCAGTGGGACAGAACTAAATTTT.

The chain combines TRBV5-1 with TRBJ1-2; possible D gene TRBD1, 5 bases. Germline V gene data show CDR1 as SGHRS and CDR2 as YFSETQ. The V end lost 0 bases, the J end lost 8 bases, and 11 bases lay between the germline ends. The CDR3 is 13 amino acids. The CDR3: CASSLDGAHGYTF. The CDR3 nucleotides are TGCGCCAGCAGCTTGGACGGGGCGCACGGCTACACCTTC.

The V and J genes are TRBV20-1 and TRBJ2-7; 9 bases align to TRBD2. V trimming: 0 bases; J trimming: 5 bases; junction bases outside the gene matches: 5. Germline assignment: CDR1 DFQATT and CDR2 SNEGSKA (reference sequence). CDR3 length equals 14 residues. CDR3 coding DNA: TGCAGTGCTAGAGATAGGCGGGGGGGCGACGAGCAGTACTTC. This sequence encodes CSARDRRGGDEQYF.

This clonotype occurred a few times. V is TRBV12-3 or TRBV12-4 and J is TRBJ2-5; no firm D call. The ends were cut back, 3 bases at V and 2 bases at J, with 10 bases in the middle. The CDR3 sequence is 14 residues long. CDR3 region: CASSLVSAQETQYF. DNA for the CDR3: TGTGCCAGCAGTTTGGTGTCAGCACAAGAGACCCAGTACTTC.

This clonotype occurred a few times. CDR3 loop: CASSPHGTGVGYTF. For the CDR3, the DNA is TGTGCCAGCAGTCCACACGGGACAGGGGTAGGCTACACCTTC. This rearrangement joins TRBV12-3 or TRBV12-4 to TRBJ1-2, with 10 bases identical to TRBD1. There are 14 residues in the CDR3. The trim removed 5 bases at V and 8 bases at J, leaving 8 bases unmatched.

The V call is TRBV5-1, the J call TRBJ1-2, with D possibly TRBD1 on 6 matching bases. Germline values: CDR1 SGHRS, CDR2 YFSETQ. Trimming removed 0 bases from V and 0 bases from J, with 24 bases in between. This CDR3 is built from 20 residues. The CDR3 loop reads CASSLDLGRRGGGANYGYTF. The CDR3 DNA sequence: TGCGCCAGCAGCTTGGACCTTGGAAGACGAGGAGGGGGAGCTAACTATGGCTACACCTTC.

This clonotype was picked up a small number of times. J is TRBJ1-5 and V is TRBV5-6; 7 bases are a match to TRBD1. The V segment lost 5 bases and the J segment 11 bases; nucleotides outside the gene matches: 10. CDR1 and CDR2 from the germline V gene are SGHDT and YYEEEE. The CDR3 totals 13 residues. Here the CDR3 DNA reads TGTGCCAGCAGTTCCCAGGGGGGCGAGGCCCAGCATTTT. This translates into CASSSQGGEAQHF.

This chain joins TRBV5-1 and TRBJ2-6; D call uncertain. Per germline, CDR1 SGHRS and CDR2 YFSETQ. V shed 0 bases and J shed 4 bases, with 11 bases lying between them. The CDR3 sequence is 16 residues long. The CDR3 spells CASSLEFAQGANVLTF. In DNA, the CDR3 is TGCGCCAGCAGCTTGGAGTTCGCTCAGGGGGCCAACGTCCTGACTTTC.

The table lists this clonotype with a few counts. The chain has TRBV24-1 and TRBJ2-7, with TRBD1 matching over 7 bases. Germline assignment: CDR1 KGHDR and CDR2 SFDVKD. The ends lost 4 bases at V and 4 bases at J; junction bases unmatched: 6. The CDR3 length is 14 residues. The CDR3 protein is CATSDPSGGYEQYF. CDR3 DNA sequence: TGTGCCACCAGTGACCCCTCAGGGGGTTACGAGCAGTACTTC.

This chain links TRBV5-1 with TRBJ2-5, with 7 bases aligning to TRBD1. There are 16 residues in the CDR3. Germline CDR1 and CDR2: SGHRS and YFSETQ. V was clipped by 4 bases and J by 0 bases; unmatched bases: 9. This CDR3 is CASSPRDRIYQETQYF. For the CDR3, the DNA is TGCGCCAGCAGCCCCCGGGACAGAATATACCAAGAGACCCAGTACTTC.

The chain recombines TRBV12-3 or TRBV12-4 with TRBJ1-5; TRBD1 agrees at 7 bases. Trimming took 3 bases from V and 2 from J; bases not matched to a gene: 4. This CDR3 is 15 amino acids long. CDR3 nucleotide sequence: TGTGCCAGCAGTTTGGACAGGAGGGGCAATCAGCCCCAGCATTTT. This gives the protein CASSLDRRGNQPQHF.

This clonotype was picked up a small number of times. The rearrangement uses TRBV6-5 and TRBJ2-2; 7 nucleotides agree with TRBD1. Germline V gene data show CDR1 as MNHEY and CDR2 as SVGAGI. V shed 6 bases, J shed 5 bases, and the junction held 9 bases outside the gene matches. The CDR3 spans 15 residues. CDR3 bases: TGTGCCAGCAGAACGCCCAGGGGGTCGACCGGGGAGCTGTTTTTT. This translates into CASRTPRGSTGELFF.

This clonotype was observed a handful of times. The chain combines TRBV7-9 with TRBJ1-1; D unclear. The CDR3 totals 13 residues. The V end lost 6 bases, the J end lost 3 bases, and 11 bases lay between the germline ends. The germline CDR1 and CDR2 sequences are SEHNR and FQNEAQ (reference sequence). The CDR3 loop is CASSPSADTEAFF. The CDR3 nucleotides are TGTGCCAGCAGTCCTAGTGCCGACACTGAAGCTTTCTTT.

This clonotype was detected only a few times. V and J are TRBV10-3 and TRBJ1-1, with no clear D. The V gene's germline CDR1 is ENHRY and CDR2 SYGVKD. This CDR3 has 14 amino acids. V shed 0 bases and J shed 5 bases, with 10 bases lying between them. The CDR3, as DNA: TGTGCCATCAGTGAGTCATACGGAGGAACTGAAGCTTTCTTT. It encodes CAISESYGGTEAFF.